The 31 T cell receptor beta chains below come from one sample, sequenced in a study of T-cell reconstitution after alpha-beta-depleted transplantation in children. The TCRbeta library incorporated unique molecular identifiers. TCRdb called the PCR reads again in MiXCR, with one record for every CDR3 protein. The sample contains 70,000 to 95,000 distinct CDR3 sequences, more than 9% of which appear only once. Sample: PBMCs from the stem cell graft donor, taken from the stem cell graft. The origin of the receptors is a human donor who donated a stem cell graft to a child with inherited bone marrow failure.

This clonotype was observed many times. The rearrangement uses TRBV7-7 and TRBJ2-2, with D possibly TRBD2 on 5 matching bases. Germline V gene lookup returns CDR1 SSHAT and CDR2 FNYEAQ (reference sequence). The CDR3 consists of 11 residues. The CDR3 here is CAIRDGGELFF. CDR3 nucleotides: TGTGCGATCCGGGATGGCGGGGAGCTGTTTTTT.

About this clonotype: This may be a read error, as it is one base from a much larger clone. The rearrangement links TRBV4-2 to TRBJ1-1; D perhaps matches TRBD1 (5 bases). Trimming cost V 4 bases and J 0 bases, with 18 bases left between them. CDR1 and CDR2 (germline): LGHNA, YNFKEQ. CDR3 length: 17 amino acids. The CDR3 sequence: CASSPGLTYGVNTEAFF. The CDR3 DNA reads TGTGCCAGCAGCCCGGGACTCACCTACGGGGTGAACACTGAAGCTTTCTTT.

This clonotype has ten or more counts. The V gene is TRBV15, the J gene TRBJ2-5, with 12 bases that match TRBD2. Looked up from germline, CDR1 is LNHNV and CDR2 is YYDKDF (reference sequence). The CDR3 is 17 amino acids. V trimming: 5 bases; J trimming: 5 bases; junction bases outside the gene matches: 12. Written as DNA, the CDR3 is TGTGCCACCAGCGGCGACCGACTAGCGGGAGTGGGTGAGACCCAGTACTTC. Protein: CATSGDRLAGVGETQYF.

This clonotype was seen at least ten times. The chain carries TRBV4-1 and TRBJ2-3; 10 positions match TRBD2. The length of the CDR3 is 16 residues. Trimming took 3 bases from V and 10 from J; bases not matched to a gene: 13. Germline V gene lookup returns CDR1 MGHRA and CDR2 YSYEKL. The CDR3 loop reads CASSQTSSGSHYAQYF. The CDR3 DNA reads TGCGCCAGCAGCCAGACATCTAGCGGGAGCCACTACGCGCAGTATTTT.

Ten or more counts support this clonotype. This chain joins TRBV20-1 and TRBJ1-1; 7 bases map to TRBD1. Germline CDR1 DFQATT, CDR2 SNEGSKA (reference sequence). This CDR3 has 15 amino acids. Trimming removed 0 bases from V and 1 base from J; junction bases left unmatched: 5. The CDR3 nucleotides read TGCAGTGCTAGAGATGTACGACAGGGGAACACTGAAGCTTTCTTT. Amino acids: CSARDVRQGNTEAFF.

In this sample, this clonotype turned up many times. The rearrangement joins TRBV20-1 to TRBJ2-6, with D hard to call. Trimming stripped 0 bases from V and 1 base from J, with 4 bases between. The CDR3 is made up of 14 amino acids. Germline lookup yields CDR1 DFQATT and CDR2 SNEGSKA (reference sequence). In DNA form, the CDR3 reads TGCAGTGCTAGAGATTCATCTGGGGCCAACGTCCTGACTTTC. Translating gives CSARDSSGANVLTF.

V gene TRBV2 combines with J gene TRBJ1-2; 7 bases map to TRBD1. The trim removed 6 bases at V and 3 bases at J, leaving 4 bases unmatched. This CDR3 is built from 13 residues. CDR1 and CDR2 (germline): SNHLY, FYNNEI. The CDR3 nucleotides are TGTGCCAGCAGATACACAGGGGACTATGGCTACACCTTC. It codes for CASRYTGDYGYTF. Complete variable domain (other parts from reference TRBV2 and TRBJ1-2): EPEVTQTPSHQVTQMGQEVILRCVPISNHLYFYWYRQILGQKVEFLVSFYNNEISEKSEIFDDQFSVERPDGSNFTLKIRSTKLEDSAMYFCASRYTGDYGYTFGSGTRLTVV.

The chain employs TRBV20-1 and TRBJ2-5; 7 bases are shared with TRBD1. Looked up from germline, CDR1 is DFQATT and CDR2 is SNEGSKA (reference sequence). The CDR3 has 12 amino acids. V dropped 3 bases and J dropped 5; count of bases not matched to a gene: 3. CDR3 protein: CSARMDRETQYF. The CDR3 coding sequence is TGCAGTGCTAGGATGGACAGGGAGACCCAGTACTTC.

This clonotype was counted at least ten times. This rearrangement joins TRBV7-9 to TRBJ2-1; a weak D match, TRBD2 (6 bases). Germline CDR1 SEHNR, CDR2 FQNEAQ (reference sequence). V lost 5 bases and J lost 1, with 21 bases in between. The CDR3 has 18 amino acids. The CDR3 DNA reads TGTGCCAGCAGCCGCCCCCGAGGGGAGGCGGGGTCCTACAATGAGCAGTTCTTC. Amino acid sequence: CASSRPRGEAGSYNEQFF.

Ten or more counts support this clonotype. The DNA of the CDR3 is TGCAGTGCTTTTGACAGACTGAACACTGAAGCTTTCTTT. Its protein is CSAFDRLNTEAFF. The V call is TRBV20-1, the J call TRBJ1-1; tentative D call: TRBD1 (5 bases). Looked up from germline, CDR1 is DFQATT and CDR2 is SNEGSKA (reference sequence). Trimming took 5 bases from V and 0 from J, leaving 10 bases between them. This CDR3 contains 13 residues.

This clonotype came up many times. This rearrangement joins TRBV24-1 to TRBJ2-2; TRBD2 matches 10 bases. V lost 4 bases, J lost 3 bases, and 4 bases stayed unmatched. Germline CDR1 and CDR2: KGHDR and SFDVKD. This CDR3 has 16 amino acids. The chain's CDR3 is CATSEPSGSYTGELFF. In DNA form, the CDR3 reads TGTGCCACCAGTGAACCTAGCGGGAGTTACACCGGGGAGCTGTTTTTT.

There are many counts of this clonotype. The rearrangement uses TRBV18 and TRBJ1-4; D perhaps matches TRBD1 (5 bases). Germline CDR1 and CDR2: KGHSH and LQKENI. This CDR3 contains 14 residues. The ends were cut back, 6 bases at V and 0 bases at J, with 8 bases in the middle. This CDR3 reads CASSSTATNEKLFF. The DNA for the CDR3 is TGTGCCAGCTCGTCGACAGCAACTAATGAAAAACTGTTTTTT.

This clonotype was counted at least ten times. The chain has TRBV7-2 and TRBJ2-1, with TRBD1 as a possible D gene (5 bases). Germline CDR1 SGHTA, CDR2 FQGNSA. Trimming removed 0 bases at V and 6 bases at J, with 15 bases between. The CDR3 covers 16 residues. The CDR3: CASSLAGALPSNEQFF. CDR3 sequence (DNA): TGTGCCAGCAGCTTAGCTGGGGCGCTCCCTAGCAATGAGCAGTTCTTC.

This clonotype showed up many times. The rearrangement uses TRBV20-1 and TRBJ2-1; 13 nucleotides line up with TRBD2. With V trimmed by 5 bases and J by 8 bases, 12 bases remained unmatched. The germline gives CDR1 DFQATT, CDR2 SNEGSKA (reference sequence). The CDR3 length is 16 residues. CDR3 protein: CSARWTSGRGMDEQFF. Written as DNA, the CDR3 is TGCAGTGCTCGATGGACTAGCGGGAGAGGAATGGATGAGCAGTTCTTC.

The rearrangement joins TRBV6-1 to TRBJ1-1; 7 bases are shared with TRBD1. Germline-derived CDR1 and CDR2 are MNHNS and SASEGT. Trimming removed 5 bases from V and 5 bases from J; junction bases left unmatched: 5. The CDR3 runs 13 residues. In nucleotides, the CDR3 is TGTGCCAGCAGTCGAGACAGGGAAACTGAAGCTTTCTTT. Translated: CASSRDRETEAFF.

This clonotype occurred many times. The chain has TRBV5-5 and TRBJ2-1; 8 nucleotides match TRBD2. This CDR3 contains 17 residues. Germline V gene data show CDR1 as SGHKS and CDR2 as YYEKEE (reference sequence). V lost 4 bases, J lost 0 bases, and 9 bases stayed unmatched. The CDR3 nucleotides are TGTGCCAGCAGCACCCTAGCGGGCTCAAGCTCCTACAATGAGCAGTTCTTC. This sequence encodes CASSTLAGSSSYNEQFF.

This clonotype was recorded many times. V is TRBV29-1 and J is TRBJ2-7; possibly TRBD1 for D (5 bases). Germline lookup yields CDR1 SQVTM and CDR2 ANQGSEA. Trimming removed 5 bases from V and 0 bases from J, with 17 bases in between. The CDR3 has 15 residues. CDR3 DNA sequence: TGCAGCGTTTGGGTATCAGGGATGGGCTCCTACGAGCAGTACTTC. Translated: CSVWVSGMGSYEQYF.

There are many counts of this clonotype. The rearrangement links TRBV29-1 to TRBJ2-7; no firm D call. The CDR3 covers 11 residues. Trimming stripped 4 bases from V and 1 base from J, with 5 bases between. The germline V gene encodes CDR1 SQVTM and CDR2 ANQGSEA. The CDR3 protein is CSVGRSYEQYF. The CDR3 region has the DNA TGCAGCGTTGGGAGATCCTACGAGCAGTACTTC.

Regarding this clonotype: It may be a read error: a sequence one base away is much more abundant. No conserved phenylalanine or tryptophan ends this CDR3, so it is likely a read error. This sequence joins TRBV6-2 or TRBV6-3 and TRBJ2-6; TRBD1 agrees at 8 bases. The length of the CDR3 is 21 residues. Trimming at V came to 0 bases and at J to 0 bases, leaving 13 bases not matched to a gene. CDR1 MNHEY and CDR2 SVGEGT come from the germline V gene. The CDR3 DNA reads TGTGCCAGCAGTTACTCGTCGTCACCAGGGGGCTTCGACTCTGGGGCCAACGTCCTGACTCTC. It yields the protein CASSYSSSPGGFDSGANVLTL.

The rearrangement joins TRBV18 to TRBJ2-1; maybe TRBD1 (5 bases). Per germline, CDR1 KGHSH and CDR2 LQKENI. This CDR3 contains 13 residues. Trimming removed 3 bases at V and 6 bases at J, with 9 bases between. Written as DNA, the CDR3 is TGTGCCAGCTCACCCCAGGGTATCAATGAGCAGTTCTTC. This gives the protein CASSPQGINEQFF.

This clonotype was seen ten or more times. The rearrangement links TRBV18 to TRBJ1-4, with D hard to call. V was clipped by 3 bases and J by 6 bases, with 14 bases between them. This CDR3 is built from 15 residues. Germline loops: CDR1 KGHSH, CDR2 LQKENI. Here the CDR3 reads CASSPSEVVYEKLFF. The CDR3 bases are TGTGCCAGCTCACCGTCCGAAGTGGTATATGAAAAACTGTTTTTT.

The table lists this clonotype with many counts. The gene calls are TRBV5-1 and TRBJ2-3, with 8 bases matching TRBD2. J was trimmed by 1 base and V by 3 bases; bases with no gene match: 4. The CDR3 spans 15 residues. CDR1 is SGHRS and CDR2 is YFSETQ in the germline V gene. The CDR3 reads CASSYSGAGTDTQYF. The DNA of the CDR3 is TGCGCCAGCAGCTATAGCGGGGCCGGCACAGATACGCAGTATTTT.

Ten or more counts support this clonotype. This sequence joins TRBV5-1 and TRBJ2-7, with D possibly matching TRBD1 (5 bases). CDR3 length: 14 amino acids. Trimming pared 4 bases from V and 2 bases from J, leaving 13 bases between. Germline V gene sequence: CDR1 SGHRS, CDR2 YFSETQ. In nucleotides, the CDR3 is TGCGCCAGCAGCCAGTTGACAGCTACCTACGAGCAGTACTTC. It specifies CASSQLTATYEQYF.

This clonotype was counted many times. The gene calls are TRBV5-1 and TRBJ2-5, with D perhaps TRBD2 (5 bases). This CDR3 comprises 13 residues. Between the trimmed V and J ends, which lost 6 bases and 4 bases, there was a span of 13 bases. Germline CDR1 SGHRS, CDR2 YFSETQ. CDR3 sequence (DNA): TGCGCCAGCACTTCGAGAGGAGGAGAGACCCAGTACTTC. It encodes CASTSRGGETQYF.

In its sample, this clonotype was seen many times. The chain employs TRBV20-1 and TRBJ2-7, with 11 bases aligning to TRBD2. The CDR3 totals 14 residues. V lost 5 bases and J lost 0; bases outside the gene matches: 3. CDR1 is DFQATT, CDR2 SNEGSKA, per germline (reference sequence). The DNA for the CDR3 is TGCAGTGCTTTCCTAGCGGGAGGCTCCTACGAGCAGTACTTC. This sequence encodes CSAFLAGGSYEQYF.

This clonotype was recorded many times. The gene calls are TRBV20-1 and TRBJ2-7; 14 positions match TRBD2. V lost 5 bases to trimming and J lost 6 bases; unmatched junction nucleotides: 3. The V gene's germline CDR1 is DFQATT and CDR2 SNEGSKA (reference sequence). The CDR3 is 13 residues long. CDR3 sequence (DNA): TGCAGTGCTCTGGGACTAGCGGGGGTCGAGCAGTACTTC. Translating gives CSALGLAGVEQYF.

The CDR3 is CASSFTGGSYNEQFF. CDR3 DNA: TGTGCCAGCAGCTTTACAGGGGGCTCCTACAATGAGCAGTTCTTC. The chain joins TRBV7-3 to TRBJ2-1; TRBD1 aligns across 8 bases. The V gene end was trimmed by 3 bases and the J gene end by 0 bases; junction bases not matched to a gene: 1. The CDR3 is 15 amino acids. The V gene's germline CDR1 is SGHTA and CDR2 FQGTGA.

This clonotype occurred many times. This rearrangement joins TRBV12-3 or TRBV12-4 to TRBJ2-1; 14 nucleotides agree with TRBD2. There are 15 residues in the CDR3. The junction had 2 bases not matched to a gene; V was cut back by 5 bases and J by 5 bases. The CDR3 DNA is TGTGCCAGCAGTCGACTAGCGGGGGGGGACAATGAGCAGTTCTTC. Encoded protein: CASSRLAGGDNEQFF.

Many counts were recorded for this clonotype. The gene calls are TRBV7-9 and TRBJ1-3; D is ambiguous. From germline, CDR1 is SEHNR and CDR2 FQNEAQ (reference sequence). The V and J ends lost 3 bases and 11 bases respectively, with 14 bases between them. The CDR3 has 13 amino acids. The CDR3 spells CASSFAWGDPIYF. In DNA form, the CDR3 reads TGTGCCAGCAGCTTCGCCTGGGGAGACCCCATATATTTT.

This clonotype was counted many times. The chain carries TRBV11-1 and TRBJ1-1, with D unresolved. V lost 4 bases, J lost 5 bases, and 11 bases lay in between. From germline, CDR1 is SGHAT and CDR2 FQDESV (reference sequence). This CDR3 comprises 13 residues. As DNA, the CDR3 is TGTGCCAGCAGCTCCGAGGTCGGAACTGAAGCTTTCTTT. It encodes CASSSEVGTEAFF.

This clonotype occurred many times. This chain links TRBV12-3 or TRBV12-4 with TRBJ1-2, with D maybe TRBD1 (5 bases). The CDR3 is 16 amino acids. Trimming took 1 base from V and 1 from J, leaving 13 bases between them. In nucleotides, the CDR3 is TGTGCCAGCAGTTTAGGGGACGGCCGGTTTAACTATGGCTACACCTTC. It specifies CASSLGDGRFNYGYTF.